The T cell receptor beta chain described here comes from a study of blood T cell repertoires in COVID-19. The method was immunoSEQ multiplex PCR; TCRdb's version includes in-frame clones alone and lacks a portion of them. The table lists over 90,000 clones, 86% of them singletons. Sequencing used peripheral blood. The source of this sequence is a woman aged 55-70 years in a cohort sampled during active or convalescent COVID-19.

DNA of the CDR3: TGTGCCAGCAGCTTAACAAATGAGTACGAGCAGTACTTC. This encodes CASSLTNEYEQYF. The V gene is TRBV7-3, the J gene TRBJ2-7; no reliable D call. Trimming stripped 0 bases from V and 4 bases from J, with 7 bases between. Germline-derived CDR1 and CDR2 are SGHTA and FQGTGA. CDR3 length: 13 amino acids. Full variable domain (rest looked up from reference TRBV7-3 and TRBJ2-7): GAGVSQTPSNKVTEKGKYVELRCDPISGHTALYWYRQSLGQGPEFLIYFQGTGAADDSGLPNDRFFAVRPEGSVSTLKIQRTERGDSAVYLCASSLTNEYEQYFGPGTRLTVT.